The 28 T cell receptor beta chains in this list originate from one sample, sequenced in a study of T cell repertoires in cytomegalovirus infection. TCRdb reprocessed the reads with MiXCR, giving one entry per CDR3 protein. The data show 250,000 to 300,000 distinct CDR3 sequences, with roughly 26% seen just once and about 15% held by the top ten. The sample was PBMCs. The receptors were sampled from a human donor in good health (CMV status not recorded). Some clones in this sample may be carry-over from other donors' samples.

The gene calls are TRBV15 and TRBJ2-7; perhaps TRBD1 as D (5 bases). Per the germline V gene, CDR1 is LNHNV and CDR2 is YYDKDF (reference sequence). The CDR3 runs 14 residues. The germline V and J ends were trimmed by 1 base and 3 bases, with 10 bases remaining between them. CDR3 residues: CATSRGSRDYEQYF. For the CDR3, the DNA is TGTGCCACCAGCAGAGGGTCCAGGGACTACGAGCAGTACTTC. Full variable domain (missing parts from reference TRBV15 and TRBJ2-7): DAMVIQNPRYQVTQFGKPVTLSCSQTLNHNVMYWYQQKSSQAPKLLFHYYDKDFNNEADTPDNFQSRRPNTSFCFLDIRSPGLGDTAMYLCATSRGSRDYEQYFGPGTRLTVT.

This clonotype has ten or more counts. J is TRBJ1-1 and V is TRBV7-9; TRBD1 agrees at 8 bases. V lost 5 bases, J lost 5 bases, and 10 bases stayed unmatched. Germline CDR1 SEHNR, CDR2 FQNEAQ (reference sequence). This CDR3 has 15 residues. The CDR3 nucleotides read TGTGCCAGCAGCCCCGAGCAGGGGGCGAAGACTGAAGCTTTCTTT. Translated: CASSPEQGAKTEAFF. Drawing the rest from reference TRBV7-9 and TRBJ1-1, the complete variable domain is DTGVSQNPRHKITKRGQNVTFRCDPISEHNRLYWYRQTLGQGPEFLTYFQNEAQLEKSRLLSDRFSAERPKGSFSTLEIQRTEQGDSAMYLCASSPEQGAKTEAFFGQGTRLTVV.

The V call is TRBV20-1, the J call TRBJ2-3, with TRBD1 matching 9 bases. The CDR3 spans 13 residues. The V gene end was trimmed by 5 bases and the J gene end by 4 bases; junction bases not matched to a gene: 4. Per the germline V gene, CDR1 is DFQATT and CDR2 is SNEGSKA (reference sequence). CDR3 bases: TGCAGTGCTGGACAGGGGAACGCAGATACGCAGTATTTT. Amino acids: CSAGQGNADTQYF.

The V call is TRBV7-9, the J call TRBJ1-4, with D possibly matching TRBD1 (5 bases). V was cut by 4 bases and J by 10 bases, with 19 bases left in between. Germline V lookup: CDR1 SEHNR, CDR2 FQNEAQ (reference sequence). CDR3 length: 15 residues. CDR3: CASSSPGTEAGKLFF. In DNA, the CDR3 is TGTGCCAGCAGCTCCCCCGGGACCGAAGCTGGAAAACTGTTTTTT.

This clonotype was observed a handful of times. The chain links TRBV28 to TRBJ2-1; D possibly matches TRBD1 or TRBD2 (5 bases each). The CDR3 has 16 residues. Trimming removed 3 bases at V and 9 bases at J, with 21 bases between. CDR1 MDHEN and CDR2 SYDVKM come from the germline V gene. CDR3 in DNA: TGTGCCAGCAGTTTCTCGGGGCGGCGCCGCCCATTTGAGCAGTTCTTC. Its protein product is CASSFSGRRRPFEQFF.

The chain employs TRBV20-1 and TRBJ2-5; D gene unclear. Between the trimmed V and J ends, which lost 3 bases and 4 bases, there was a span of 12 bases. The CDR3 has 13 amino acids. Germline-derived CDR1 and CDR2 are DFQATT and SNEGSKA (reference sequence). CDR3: CSASLGWGETQYF. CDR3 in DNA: TGCAGTGCTAGTCTGGGCTGGGGAGAGACCCAGTACTTC.

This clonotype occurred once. Here the CDR3 DNA reads TGTGCCATCAGTGAGGCGGTCCCCGGGGAGCTGTTTTTT. Translation: CAISEAVPGELFF. The chain recombines TRBV10-3 with TRBJ2-2; D is unresolved. Between the trimmed V and J ends, which lost 2 bases and 6 bases, there was a span of 7 bases. There are 13 residues in the CDR3. CDR1 and CDR2 (germline): ENHRY, SYGVKD.

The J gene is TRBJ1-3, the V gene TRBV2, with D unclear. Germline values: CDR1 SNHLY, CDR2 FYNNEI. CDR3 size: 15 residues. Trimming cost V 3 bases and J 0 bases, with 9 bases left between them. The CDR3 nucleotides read TGTGCCAGCAGTGATAGGGCGCGCTCTGGAAACACCATATATTTT. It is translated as CASSDRARSGNTIYF. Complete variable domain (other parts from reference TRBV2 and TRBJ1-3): EPEVTQTPSHQVTQMGQEVILRCVPISNHLYFYWYRQILGQKVEFLVSFYNNEISEKSEIFDDQFSVERPDGSNFTLKIRSTKLEDSAMYFCASSDRARSGNTIYFGEGSWLTVV.

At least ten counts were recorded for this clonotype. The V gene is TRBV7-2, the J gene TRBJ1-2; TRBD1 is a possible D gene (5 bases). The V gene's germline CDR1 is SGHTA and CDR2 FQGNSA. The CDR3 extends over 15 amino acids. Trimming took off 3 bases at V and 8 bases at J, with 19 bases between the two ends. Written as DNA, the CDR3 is TGTGCCAGCAGCTTTGTAGTAGGAAATGGGGACGGCTACACCTTC. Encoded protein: CASSFVVGNGDGYTF.

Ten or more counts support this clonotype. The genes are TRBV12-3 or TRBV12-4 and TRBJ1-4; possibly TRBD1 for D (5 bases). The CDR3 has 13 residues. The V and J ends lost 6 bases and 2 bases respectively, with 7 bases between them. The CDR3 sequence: CASSQGTNEKLFF. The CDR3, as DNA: TGTGCCAGCAGCCAGGGCACTAATGAAAAACTGTTTTTT.

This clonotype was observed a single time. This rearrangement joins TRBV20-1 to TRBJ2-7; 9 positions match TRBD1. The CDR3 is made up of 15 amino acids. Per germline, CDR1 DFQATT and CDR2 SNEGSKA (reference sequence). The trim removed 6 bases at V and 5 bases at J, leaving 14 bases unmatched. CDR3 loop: CSATPPYRGPDEQYF. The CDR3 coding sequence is TGCAGTGCCACTCCCCCCTACAGGGGGCCCGACGAGCAGTACTTC.

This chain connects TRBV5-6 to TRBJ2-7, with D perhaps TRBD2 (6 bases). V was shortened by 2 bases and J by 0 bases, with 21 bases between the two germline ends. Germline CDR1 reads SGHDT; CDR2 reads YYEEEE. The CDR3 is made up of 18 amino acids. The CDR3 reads CASSFGWGTRTSSYEQYF. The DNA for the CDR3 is TGTGCCAGCAGCTTTGGTTGGGGGACTCGAACGAGCTCCTACGAGCAGTACTTC.

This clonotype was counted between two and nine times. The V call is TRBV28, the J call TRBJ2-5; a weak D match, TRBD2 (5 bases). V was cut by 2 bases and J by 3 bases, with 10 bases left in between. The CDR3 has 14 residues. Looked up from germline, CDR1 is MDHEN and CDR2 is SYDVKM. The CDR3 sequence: CASSLIGEKETQYF. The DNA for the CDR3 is TGTGCCAGCAGTTTAATCGGGGAAAAAGAGACCCAGTACTTC.

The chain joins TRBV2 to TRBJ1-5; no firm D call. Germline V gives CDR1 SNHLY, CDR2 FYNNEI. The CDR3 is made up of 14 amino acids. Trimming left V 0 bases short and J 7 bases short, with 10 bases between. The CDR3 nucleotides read TGTGCCAGCAGTGAAGCGCCAGGAGGCCAGCCCCAGCATTTT. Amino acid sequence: CASSEAPGGQPQHF.

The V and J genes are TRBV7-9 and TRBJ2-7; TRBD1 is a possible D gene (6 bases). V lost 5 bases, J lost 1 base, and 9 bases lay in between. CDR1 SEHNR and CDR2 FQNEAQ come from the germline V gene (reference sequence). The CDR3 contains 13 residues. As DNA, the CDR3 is TGTGCCAGCAGCCCAAGGGGGTCCTACGAGCAGTACTTC. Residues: CASSPRGSYEQYF.

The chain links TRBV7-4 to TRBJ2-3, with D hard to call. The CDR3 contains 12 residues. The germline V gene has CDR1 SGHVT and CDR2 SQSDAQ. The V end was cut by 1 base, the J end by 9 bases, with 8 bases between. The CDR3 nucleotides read TGTGCCAGCAGCTTAGAGGTGGTAACGCAGTATTTT. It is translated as CASSLEVVTQYF.

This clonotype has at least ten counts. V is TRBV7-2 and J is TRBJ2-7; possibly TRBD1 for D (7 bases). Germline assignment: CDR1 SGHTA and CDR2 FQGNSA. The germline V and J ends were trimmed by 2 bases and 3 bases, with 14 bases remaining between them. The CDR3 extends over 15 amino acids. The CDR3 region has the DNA TGTGCCAGCAGCTTACAAGACAGGGACTTCTACGAGCAGTACTTC. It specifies CASSLQDRDFYEQYF.

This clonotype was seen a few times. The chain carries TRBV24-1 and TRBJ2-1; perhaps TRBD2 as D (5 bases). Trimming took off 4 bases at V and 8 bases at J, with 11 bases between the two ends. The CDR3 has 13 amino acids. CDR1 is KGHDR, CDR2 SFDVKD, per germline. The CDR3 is CATSEPLAHEQFF. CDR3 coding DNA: TGTGCCACCAGTGAGCCCCTAGCCCATGAGCAGTTCTTC.

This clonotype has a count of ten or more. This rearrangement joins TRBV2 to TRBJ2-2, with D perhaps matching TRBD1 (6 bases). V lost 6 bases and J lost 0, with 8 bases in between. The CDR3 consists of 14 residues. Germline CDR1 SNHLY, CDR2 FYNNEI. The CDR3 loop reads CASRDSSNTGELFF. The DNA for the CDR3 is TGTGCCAGCAGGGACAGTTCGAACACCGGGGAGCTGTTTTTT. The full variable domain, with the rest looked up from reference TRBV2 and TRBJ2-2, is EPEVTQTPSHQVTQMGQEVILRCVPISNHLYFYWYRQILGQKVEFLVSFYNNEISEKSEIFDDQFSVERPDGSNFTLKIRSTKLEDSAMYFCASRDSSNTGELFFGEGSRLTVL.

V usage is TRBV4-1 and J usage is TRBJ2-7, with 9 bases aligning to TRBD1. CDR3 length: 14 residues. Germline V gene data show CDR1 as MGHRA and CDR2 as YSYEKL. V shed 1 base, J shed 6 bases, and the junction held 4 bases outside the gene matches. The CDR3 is CASSQVGQGGEQYF. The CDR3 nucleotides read TGCGCCAGCAGCCAAGTGGGACAGGGAGGCGAGCAGTACTTC.

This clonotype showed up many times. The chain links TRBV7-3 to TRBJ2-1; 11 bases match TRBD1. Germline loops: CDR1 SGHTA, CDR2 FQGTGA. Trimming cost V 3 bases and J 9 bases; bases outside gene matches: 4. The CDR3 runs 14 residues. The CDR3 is CASSLDRGLGEQFF. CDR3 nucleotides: TGTGCCAGCAGCTTGGACAGGGGGCTCGGTGAGCAGTTCTTC.

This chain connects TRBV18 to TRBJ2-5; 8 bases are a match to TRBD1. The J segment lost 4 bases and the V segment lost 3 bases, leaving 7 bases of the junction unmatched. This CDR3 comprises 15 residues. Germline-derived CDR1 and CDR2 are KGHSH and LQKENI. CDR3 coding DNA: TGTGCCAGCTCACCCCTTGGACAGGGTGGAGAGACCCAGTACTTC. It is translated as CASSPLGQGGETQYF.

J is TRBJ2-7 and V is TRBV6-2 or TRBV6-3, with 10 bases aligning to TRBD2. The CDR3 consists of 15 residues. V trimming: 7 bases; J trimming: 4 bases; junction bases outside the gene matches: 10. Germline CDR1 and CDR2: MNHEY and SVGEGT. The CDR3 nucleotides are TGTGCCAGCAACCTAGCGGGAGCGGGAAGGTACGAGCAGTACGTC. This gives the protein CASNLAGAGRYEQYV.

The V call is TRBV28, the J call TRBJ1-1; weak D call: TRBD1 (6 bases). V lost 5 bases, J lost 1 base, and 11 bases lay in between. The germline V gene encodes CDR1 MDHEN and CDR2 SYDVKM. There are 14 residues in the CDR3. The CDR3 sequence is CASSILTGNTEAFF. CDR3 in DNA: TGTGCCAGCAGTATACTGACAGGGAACACTGAAGCTTTCTTT.

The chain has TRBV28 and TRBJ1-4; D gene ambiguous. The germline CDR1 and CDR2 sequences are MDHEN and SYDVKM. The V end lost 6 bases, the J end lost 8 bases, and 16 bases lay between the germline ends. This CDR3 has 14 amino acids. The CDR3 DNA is TGTGCCAGCAGCGTTGACACCCTTAGCGAAAAACTGTTTTTT. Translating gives CASSVDTLSEKLFF. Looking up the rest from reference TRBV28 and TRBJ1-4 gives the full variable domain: DVKVTQSSRYLVKRTGEKVFLECVQDMDHENMFWYRQDPGLGLRLIYFSYDVKMKEKGDIPEGYSVSREKKERFSLILESASTNQTSMYLCASSVDTLSEKLFFGSGTQLSVL.

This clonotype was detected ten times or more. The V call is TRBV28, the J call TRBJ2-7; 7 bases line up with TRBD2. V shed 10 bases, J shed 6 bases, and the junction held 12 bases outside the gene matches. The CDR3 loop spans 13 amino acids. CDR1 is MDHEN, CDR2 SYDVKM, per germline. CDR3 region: CATNSGGPGEQYF. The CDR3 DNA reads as TGTGCCACCAATTCGGGGGGTCCCGGCGAGCAGTACTTC. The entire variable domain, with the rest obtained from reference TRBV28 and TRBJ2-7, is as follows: DVKVTQSSRYLVKRTGEKVFLECVQDMDHENMFWYRQDPGLGLRLIYFSYDVKMKEKGDIPEGYSVSREKKERFSLILESASTNQTSMYLCATNSGGPGEQYFGPGTRLTVT.

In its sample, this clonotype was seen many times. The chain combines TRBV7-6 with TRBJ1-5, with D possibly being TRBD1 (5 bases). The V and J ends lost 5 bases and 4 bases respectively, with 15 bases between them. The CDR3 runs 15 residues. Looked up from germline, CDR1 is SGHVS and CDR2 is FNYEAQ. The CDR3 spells CASSLEEGFNQPQHF. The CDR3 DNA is TGTGCCAGCAGCCTGGAAGAGGGGTTTAATCAGCCCCAGCATTTT.

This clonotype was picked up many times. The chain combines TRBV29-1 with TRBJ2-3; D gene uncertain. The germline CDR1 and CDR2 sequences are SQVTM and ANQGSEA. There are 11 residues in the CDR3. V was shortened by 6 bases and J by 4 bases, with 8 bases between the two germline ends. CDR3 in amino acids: CSVERPDTQYF. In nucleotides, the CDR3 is TGCAGCGTGGAGAGGCCAGATACGCAGTATTTT.